This T cell receptor beta chain was identified in a study of cytomegalovirus exposure and HLA in healthy donors. Findings and caveats of the study: Overall, around 150 TCR beta chains were annotated as cytomegalovirus-associated.

Those who donated were healthy bone marrow donors. Notes on this clone: Antigen unknown.

V was pared by 1 base and J by 3 bases, with 21 bases between. The CDR3 runs 18 residues. Germline values: CDR1 SGHRS, CDR2 YFSETQ. The PCR contained 60 Vbeta and 13 Jbeta primers. The protocol was immunoSEQ multiplex PCR, while the TCRdb copy is restricted to in-frame clones and leaves out a portion. Listed are some 40,000 clones; 3.5% to 4% falls within the top ten. The J gene is TRBJ2-3, the V gene TRBV5-1, with D tentatively TRBD2 (7 bases). Sequencing input: PBMCs. The receptor was isolated from a male donor in good health and CMV-seronegative. Here the CDR3 DNA reads TGCGCCAGCAGCTTGCGAGGGGGGGCTCGGGTCAGGACAGATACGCAGTATTTT. As protein: CASSLRGGARVRTDTQYF.